The T cell receptor (beta chain) under discussion was sequenced for a study of CD8 T cells in Susac syndrome. General study findings and limits: An acknowledgment was made by the study that its TCR sequencing and HLA analysis involved relatively few individuals.

A remark on this clonotype: Its antigen is not identified.

0.5 to 1 ug RNA was reverse transcribed with random hexamers. A multiplex approach, immunoSEQ multiplex PCR, amplified TCR beta CDR3 across 54 Vbeta and 13 Jbeta. TCRdb reanalysed the immunoSEQ multiplex PCR reads using MiXCR and keeps one entry per CDR3 protein. The sample records 300,000 or so distinct CDR3 sequences, 90% to 95% being singletons. TEMRA cells were FACS-enriched, and CD8+ and CD4+ T cells were isolated negatively. The CDR3 consists of 12 residues. CDR1 is LGHDT and CDR2 is YNNKEL in the germline V gene (reference sequence). The germline V and J ends were trimmed by 3 bases and 5 bases, with 7 bases remaining between them.

This sequence joins TRBV3-1 and TRBJ1-2; D unresolved. Source material: CD4+ T cells from PBMCs. The receptor was isolated from a human donor with multiple sclerosis. The CDR3 sequence is CASSQVTYGYTF. The DNA of the CDR3 is TGTGCCAGCAGCCAGGTCACGTATGGCTACACCTTC.